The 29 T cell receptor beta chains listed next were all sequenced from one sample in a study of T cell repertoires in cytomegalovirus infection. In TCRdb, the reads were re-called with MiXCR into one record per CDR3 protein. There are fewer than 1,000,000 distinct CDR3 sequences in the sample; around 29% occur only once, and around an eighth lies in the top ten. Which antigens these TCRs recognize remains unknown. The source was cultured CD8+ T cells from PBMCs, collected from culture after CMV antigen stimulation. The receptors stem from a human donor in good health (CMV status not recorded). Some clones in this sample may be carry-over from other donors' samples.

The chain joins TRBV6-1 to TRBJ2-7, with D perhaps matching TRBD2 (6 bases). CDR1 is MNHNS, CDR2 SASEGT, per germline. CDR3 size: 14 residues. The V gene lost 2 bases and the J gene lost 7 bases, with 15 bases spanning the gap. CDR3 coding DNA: TGTGCCAGCAGTGAAAGGAGATCTGGAGGGGAGCAGTACGTC. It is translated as CASSERRSGGEQYV.

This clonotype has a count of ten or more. The CDR3 coding sequence is TGTGCCAGCAGTTTATACAGGGCCCACTCTGGGGCCAACGTCCTGACTTTC. This codes for CASSLYRAHSGANVLTF. The V and J genes are TRBV27 and TRBJ2-6; a possible D gene is TRBD1 (6 bases). CDR3 length equals 17 residues. The ends were cut back, 1 base at V and 0 bases at J, with 10 bases in the middle. Germline CDR1 and CDR2: MNHEY and SMNVEV (reference sequence).

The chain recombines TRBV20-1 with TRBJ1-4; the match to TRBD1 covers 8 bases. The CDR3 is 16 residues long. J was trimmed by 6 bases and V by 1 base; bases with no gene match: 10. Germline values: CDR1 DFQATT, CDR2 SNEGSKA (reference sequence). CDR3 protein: CSARAQRVDRDEKLFF. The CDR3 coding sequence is TGCAGTGCTAGAGCCCAAAGAGTGGACAGGGATGAAAAACTGTTTTTT.

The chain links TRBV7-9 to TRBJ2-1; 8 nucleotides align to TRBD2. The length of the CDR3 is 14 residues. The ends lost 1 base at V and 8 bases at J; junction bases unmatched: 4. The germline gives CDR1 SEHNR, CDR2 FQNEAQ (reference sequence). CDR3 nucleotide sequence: TGTGCCAGCAGCTTAGGTAGCGGGGTGTATGAGCAGTTCTTC. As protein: CASSLGSGVYEQFF.

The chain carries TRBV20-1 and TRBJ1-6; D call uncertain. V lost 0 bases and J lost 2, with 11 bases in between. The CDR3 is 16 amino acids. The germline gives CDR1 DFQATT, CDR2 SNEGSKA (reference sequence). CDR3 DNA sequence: TGCAGTGCTAGAGATCGACCGATAACCTATAATTCACCCCTCCACTTT. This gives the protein CSARDRPITYNSPLHF.

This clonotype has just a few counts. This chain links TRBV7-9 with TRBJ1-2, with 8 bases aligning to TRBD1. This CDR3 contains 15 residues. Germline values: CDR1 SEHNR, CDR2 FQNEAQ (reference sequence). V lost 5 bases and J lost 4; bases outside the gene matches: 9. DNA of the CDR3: TGTGCCAGCAGCGTTATCTCCGGGACAGGCTATGGCTACACCTTC. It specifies CASSVISGTGYGYTF.

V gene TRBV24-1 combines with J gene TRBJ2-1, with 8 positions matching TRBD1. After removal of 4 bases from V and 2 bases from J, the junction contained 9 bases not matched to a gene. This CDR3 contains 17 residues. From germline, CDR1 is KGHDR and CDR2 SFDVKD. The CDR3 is CATSDPTKTGAYNEQFF. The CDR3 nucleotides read TGTGCCACCAGTGACCCTACCAAGACAGGGGCCTACAATGAGCAGTTCTTC.

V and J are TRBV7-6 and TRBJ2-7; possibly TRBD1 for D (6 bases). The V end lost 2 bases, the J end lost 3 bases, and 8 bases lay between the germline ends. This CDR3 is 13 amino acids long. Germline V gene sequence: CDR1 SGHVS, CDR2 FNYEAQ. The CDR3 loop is CASSLSDSYEQYV. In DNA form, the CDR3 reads TGTGCCAGCAGCTTATCGGACAGCTACGAGCAGTACGTC.

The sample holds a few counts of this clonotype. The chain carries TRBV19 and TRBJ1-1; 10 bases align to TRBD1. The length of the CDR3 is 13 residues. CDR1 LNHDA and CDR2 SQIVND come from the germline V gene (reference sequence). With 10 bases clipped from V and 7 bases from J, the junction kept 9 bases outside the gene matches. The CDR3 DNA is TGTGCCACACGGGACAGGGGATTGATTGAAGCTTTCTTT. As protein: CATRDRGLIEAFF.

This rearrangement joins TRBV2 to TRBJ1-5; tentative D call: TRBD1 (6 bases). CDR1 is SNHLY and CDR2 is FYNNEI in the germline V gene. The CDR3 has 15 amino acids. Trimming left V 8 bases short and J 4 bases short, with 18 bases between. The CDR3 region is CASEAGTPLNQPQHF. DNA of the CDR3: TGTGCCAGCGAGGCCGGGACACCGCTTAATCAGCCCCAGCATTTT.

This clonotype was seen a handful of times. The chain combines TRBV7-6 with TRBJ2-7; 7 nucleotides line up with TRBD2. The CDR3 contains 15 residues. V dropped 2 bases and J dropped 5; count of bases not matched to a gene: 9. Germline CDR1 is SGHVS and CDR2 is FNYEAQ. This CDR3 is CASSLNSGVLNEQYF. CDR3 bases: TGTGCCAGCAGCTTAAACAGCGGGGTTCTCAACGAGCAGTACTTC.

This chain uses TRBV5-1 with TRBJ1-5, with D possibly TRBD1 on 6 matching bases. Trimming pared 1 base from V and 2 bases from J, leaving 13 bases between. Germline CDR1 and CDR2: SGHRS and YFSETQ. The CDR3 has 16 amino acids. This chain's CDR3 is CASSLRPQGGNQPQHF. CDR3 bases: TGCGCCAGCAGCTTGAGACCACAGGGCGGCAATCAGCCCCAGCATTTT.

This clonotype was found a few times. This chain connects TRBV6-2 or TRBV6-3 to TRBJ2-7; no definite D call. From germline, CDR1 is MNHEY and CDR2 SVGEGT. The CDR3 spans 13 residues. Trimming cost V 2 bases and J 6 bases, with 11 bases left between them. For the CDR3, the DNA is TGTGCCAGCAGTTACGCACGACTCTCCGAGCAGTACGTC. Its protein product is CASSYARLSEQYV.

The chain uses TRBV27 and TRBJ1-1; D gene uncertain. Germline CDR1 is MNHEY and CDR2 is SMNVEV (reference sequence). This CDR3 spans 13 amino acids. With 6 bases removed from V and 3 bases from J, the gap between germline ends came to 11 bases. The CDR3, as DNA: TGTGCCAGCAGCGTCTCCCGGGACACTGAAGCTTTCTTT. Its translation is CASSVSRDTEAFF.

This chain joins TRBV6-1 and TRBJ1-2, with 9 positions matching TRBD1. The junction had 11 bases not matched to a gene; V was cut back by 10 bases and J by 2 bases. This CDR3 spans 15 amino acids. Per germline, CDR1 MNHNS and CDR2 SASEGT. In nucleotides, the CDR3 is TGTGCCACCCGGGGACAGGGAAAGGGGAACTATGGCTACACCTTC. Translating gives CATRGQGKGNYGYTF.

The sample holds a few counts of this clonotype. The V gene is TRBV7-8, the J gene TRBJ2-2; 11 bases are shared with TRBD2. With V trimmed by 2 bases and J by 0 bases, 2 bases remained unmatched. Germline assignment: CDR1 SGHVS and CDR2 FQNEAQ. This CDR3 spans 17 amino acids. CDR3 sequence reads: CASSLLAGGTNTGELFF. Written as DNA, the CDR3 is TGTGCCAGCAGCTTATTAGCGGGGGGGACGAACACCGGGGAGCTGTTTTTT.

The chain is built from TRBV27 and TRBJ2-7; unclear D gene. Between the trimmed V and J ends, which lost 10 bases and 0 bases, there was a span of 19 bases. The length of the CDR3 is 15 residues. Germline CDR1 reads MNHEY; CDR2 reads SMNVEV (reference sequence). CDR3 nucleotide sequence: TGTGCCACCCTGTTGTTAAGGTCCGGCTCCTACGAGCAGTACTTC. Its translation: CATLLLRSGSYEQYF.

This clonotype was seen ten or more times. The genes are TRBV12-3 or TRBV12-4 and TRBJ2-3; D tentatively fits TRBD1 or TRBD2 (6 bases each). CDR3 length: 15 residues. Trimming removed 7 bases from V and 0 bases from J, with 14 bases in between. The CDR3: CASNLGGSSTDTQYF. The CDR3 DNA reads TGTGCCAGCAATCTCGGGGGCTCTAGCACAGATACGCAGTATTTT.

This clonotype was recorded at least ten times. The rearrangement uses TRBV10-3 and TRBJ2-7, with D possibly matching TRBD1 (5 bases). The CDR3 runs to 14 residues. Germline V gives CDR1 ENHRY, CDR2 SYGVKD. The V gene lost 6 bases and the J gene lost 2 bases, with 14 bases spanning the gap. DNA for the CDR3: TGTGCCATCAGCGTGACAGAAGGTACCTACGAGCAGTACTTC. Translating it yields CAISVTEGTYEQYF.

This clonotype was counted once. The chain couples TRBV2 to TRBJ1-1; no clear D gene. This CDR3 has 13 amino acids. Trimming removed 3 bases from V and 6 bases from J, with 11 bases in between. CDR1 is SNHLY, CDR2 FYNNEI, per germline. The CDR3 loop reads CASSETPLPEAFF. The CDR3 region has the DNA TGTGCCAGCAGTGAGACGCCCTTGCCTGAAGCTTTCTTT.

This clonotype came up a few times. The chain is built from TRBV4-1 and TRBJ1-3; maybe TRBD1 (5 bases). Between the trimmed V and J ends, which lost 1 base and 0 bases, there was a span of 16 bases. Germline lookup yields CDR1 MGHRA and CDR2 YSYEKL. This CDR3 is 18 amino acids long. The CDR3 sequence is CASSQASGRLPSGNTIYF. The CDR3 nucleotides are TGCGCCAGCAGCCAAGCCTCGGGACGGCTGCCCTCTGGAAACACCATATATTTT.

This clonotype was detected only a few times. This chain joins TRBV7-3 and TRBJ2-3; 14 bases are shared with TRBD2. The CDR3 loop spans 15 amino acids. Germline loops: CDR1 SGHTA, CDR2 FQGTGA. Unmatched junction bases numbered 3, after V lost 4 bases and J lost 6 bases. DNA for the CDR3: TGTGCCAGCAGCTGGACTAGCGGGGGGTGGGATACGCAGTATTTT. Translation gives CASSWTSGGWDTQYF. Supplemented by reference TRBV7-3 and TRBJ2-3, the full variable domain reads GAGVSQTPSNKVTEKGKYVELRCDPISGHTALYWYRQSLGQGPEFLIYFQGTGAADDSGLPNDRFFAVRPEGSVSTLKIQRTERGDSAVYLCASSWTSGGWDTQYFGPGTRLTVL.

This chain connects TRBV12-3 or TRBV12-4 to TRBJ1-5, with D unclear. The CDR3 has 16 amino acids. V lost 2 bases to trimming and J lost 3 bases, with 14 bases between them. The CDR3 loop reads CASSLRWAGNNQPQHF. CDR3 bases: TGTGCCAGCAGTTTACGTTGGGCCGGCAACAATCAGCCCCAGCATTTT.

CDR3 residues: CASGIGTATEAFF. The CDR3 DNA follows: TGTGCTAGTGGTATCGGGACAGCCACTGAAGCTTTCTTT. The V gene is TRBV12-5, the J gene TRBJ1-1, with 7 bases matching TRBD1. V lost 5 bases, J lost 4 bases, and 4 bases stayed unmatched. There are 13 residues in the CDR3. Germline V gene sequence: CDR1 LGHNT, CDR2 FRNRAP.

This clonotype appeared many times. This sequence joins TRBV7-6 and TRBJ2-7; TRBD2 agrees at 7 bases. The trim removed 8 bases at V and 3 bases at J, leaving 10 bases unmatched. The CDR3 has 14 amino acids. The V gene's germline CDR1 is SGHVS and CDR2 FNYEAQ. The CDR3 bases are TGTGCCAGCCAACCCGGGGGGTTTGTCTACGAGCAGTACTTC. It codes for CASQPGGFVYEQYF.

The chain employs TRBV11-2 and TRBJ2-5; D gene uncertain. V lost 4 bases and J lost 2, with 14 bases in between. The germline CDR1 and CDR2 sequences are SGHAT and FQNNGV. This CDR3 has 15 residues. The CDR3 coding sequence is TGTGCCAGCAGCTACCTGATTTCTAAACAAGAGACCCAGTACTTC. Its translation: CASSYLISKQETQYF.

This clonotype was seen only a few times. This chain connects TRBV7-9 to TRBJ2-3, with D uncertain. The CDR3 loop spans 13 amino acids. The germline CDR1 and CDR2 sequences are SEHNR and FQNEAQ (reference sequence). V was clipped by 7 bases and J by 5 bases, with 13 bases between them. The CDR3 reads CASTPGVLDTQYF. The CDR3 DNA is TGTGCCAGCACCCCCGGAGTTCTAGATACGCAGTATTTT.

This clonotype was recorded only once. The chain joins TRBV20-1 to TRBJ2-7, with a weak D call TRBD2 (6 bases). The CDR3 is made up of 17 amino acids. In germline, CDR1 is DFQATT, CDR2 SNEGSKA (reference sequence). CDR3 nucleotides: TGCAGTGCTAGAGGAATTTTGGGCGGGGCGAGCTCCTACGAGCGGTACGTC. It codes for CSARGILGGASSYERYV.

CDR3 DNA sequence: TGTGCCAGCAGCGAGACAGGGGCACCGTGGACTGAAGCTTTCTTT. Protein product: CASSETGAPWTEAFF. The chain uses TRBV6-5 and TRBJ1-1, with 8 bases that match TRBD1. Trimming removed 6 bases from V and 5 bases from J; junction bases left unmatched: 11. CDR1 is MNHEY, CDR2 SVGAGI, per germline. This CDR3 contains 15 residues.